Sequencing of this TCR beta chain was carried out in a study of blood T cell repertoires in COVID-19. Study-level information: The cDNA or gDNA used as material had been derived from T cells, B-cell-depleted T cells, or PBMCs.

Only in-frame clones appear in the TCRdb table, and some are missing; sequencing was by immunoSEQ multiplex PCR. The sample lists tens of thousands of clones, around 73% seen once, with over 10% in the top ten. The CDR3 extends over 13 amino acids. CDR1 and CDR2 (germline): MNHNS, SASEGT. Trimming removed 3 bases at V and 9 bases at J, with 14 bases between. The TCR sequence derives from an elderly man with acute or convalescent COVID-19. What was sequenced was peripheral blood. The chain uses TRBV6-1 and TRBJ1-1; a weak D match, TRBD1 (5 bases). CDR3 DNA sequence: TGTGCCAGCAGTGACAGGGTGTCTAAAAAAGCTTTCTTT. It specifies CASSDRVSKKAFF.